This entry lists 14 T cell receptor beta chains sequenced from one sample in a study of CD8 T cells in ankylosing spondylitis. Whole-study findings and limits: Typical of ankylosing spondylitis blood, it appeared, was a TCR beta motif of roughly eight highly homologous variants.

Their cognate antigens are unknown. TCRdb redid the calling of the 5' RACE reads with MiXCR, one entry per CDR3 protein. This sample has over 200,000 distinct CDR3 sequences, with around 17% found just once. Sample: blood, either unsorted or a sorted T cell fraction (not recorded which). These receptors came from a male donor with ankylosing spondylitis.

This clonotype was seen repeatedly, ten times or more. The J gene is TRBJ2-7, the V gene TRBV29-1; D perhaps matches TRBD2 (5 bases). V was trimmed by 4 bases and J by 13 bases, leaving 17 bases between them. Germline V gives CDR1 SQVTM, CDR2 ANQGSEA. The CDR3 runs 11 residues. The CDR3 is CSVVASGLFYF. Written as DNA, the CDR3 is TGCAGCGTTGTAGCGTCAGGTCTTTTCTACTTC.

A single count supports this clonotype. The V call is TRBV7-9, the J call TRBJ2-7, with D perhaps matching TRBD2 (6 bases). V lost 0 bases and J lost 0, with 15 bases in between. The CDR3 consists of 17 residues. Germline assignment: CDR1 SEHNR and CDR2 FQNEAQ (reference sequence). The CDR3 nucleotides read TGTGCCAGCAGCTTAGCCTCTGGAGGGGTCAGCTCCTACGAGCAGTACTTC. Amino acid sequence: CASSLASGGVSSYEQYF.

The V and J genes are TRBV3-1 and TRBJ2-1; TRBD2 might be the D (7 bases). Trimming took off 1 base at V and 0 bases at J, with 13 bases between the two ends. The CDR3 has 17 residues. CDR1 is LGHDT and CDR2 is YNNKEL in the germline V gene (reference sequence). The CDR3 protein is CASSQGGGSSSYNEQFF. DNA of the CDR3: TGTGCCAGCAGCCAAGGGGGGGGCTCCAGCTCCTACAATGAGCAGTTCTTC.

This clonotype was counted only a few times. The chain joins TRBV29-1 to TRBJ2-7, with 7 bases lining up with TRBD1. Germline CDR1 reads SQVTM; CDR2 reads ANQGSEA. CDR3 length: 12 residues. Trimming removed 7 bases from V and 1 base from J; junction bases left unmatched: 4. The CDR3 loop is CSAGDRSYEQYF. In nucleotides, the CDR3 is TGCAGCGCTGGGGACAGATCCTACGAGCAGTACTTC.

This clonotype has only a few counts. This chain joins TRBV12-3 or TRBV12-4 and TRBJ2-1, with unresolved D. CDR3 length: 16 amino acids. Trimming stripped 5 bases from V and 4 bases from J, with 18 bases between. This CDR3 reads CASSIQHGMGYNEQFF. In DNA, the CDR3 is TGTGCCAGCAGTATCCAACACGGTATGGGGTACAATGAGCAGTTCTTC.

This clonotype was counted a few times. The chain combines TRBV28 with TRBJ2-5, with 9 bases aligning to TRBD2. The CDR3 is made up of 16 amino acids. Germline V CDR1 and CDR2: MDHEN, SYDVKM. The ends lost 5 bases at V and 5 bases at J; junction bases unmatched: 12. The CDR3 DNA sequence: TGTGCCAGCAGTCCGTCTCGCGGGAGGGCCTTGGAGACCCAGTACTTC. Its translation is CASSPSRGRALETQYF.

This clonotype was found a few times. The J gene is TRBJ2-2, the V gene TRBV7-9; D is ambiguous. V was pared by 5 bases and J by 0 bases, with 7 bases between. The CDR3 runs 14 residues. Germline CDR1 and CDR2: SEHNR and FQNEAQ (reference sequence). This CDR3 reads CASSPTANTGELFF. The CDR3 DNA reads as TGTGCCAGCAGCCCGACGGCGAACACCGGGGAGCTGTTTTTT.

The chain employs TRBV2 and TRBJ1-4, with TRBD1 matching 11 bases. Per germline, CDR1 SNHLY and CDR2 FYNNEI. Trimming removed 7 bases from V and 8 bases from J; junction bases left unmatched: 12. This CDR3 has 16 residues. DNA for the CDR3: TGTGCCAGCACCCTCCCGGGACAGGGGGATGTAGAAAAACTGTTTTTT. Translation gives CASTLPGQGDVEKLFF.

V gene TRBV15 combines with J gene TRBJ2-1; 9 positions match TRBD2. Unmatched junction bases numbered 8, after V lost 3 bases and J lost 2 bases. CDR1 is LNHNV, CDR2 YYDKDF, per germline (reference sequence). The CDR3 loop spans 17 amino acids. The CDR3 DNA follows: TGTGCCACCAGCAGGGCGAGCGGGGGGATACCCTACAATGAGCAGTTCTTC. Residues: CATSRASGGIPYNEQFF.

Many counts were recorded for this clonotype. The chain joins TRBV12-3 or TRBV12-4 to TRBJ2-7; unclear D gene. Trimming removed 6 bases at V and 0 bases at J, with 6 bases between. The CDR3 covers 12 residues. The CDR3 nucleotides are TGTGCCAGCAGCTTCGACTCCTACGAGCAGTACTTC. Encoded protein: CASSFDSYEQYF.

The CDR3: CASSHWESLDEQFF. The CDR3, as DNA: TGTGCCAGCAGCCACTGGGAGTCTCTTGATGAGCAGTTCTTC. V usage is TRBV14 and J usage is TRBJ2-1; the D gene is possibly TRBD2 (5 bases). Per germline, CDR1 SGHDN and CDR2 FVKESK. Trimming stripped 3 bases from V and 8 bases from J, with 14 bases between. The CDR3 length is 14 residues.

This clonotype was detected a few times. The chain couples TRBV28 to TRBJ2-7; D perhaps matches TRBD2 (6 bases). Germline V gene lookup returns CDR1 MDHEN and CDR2 SYDVKM. This CDR3 spans 13 amino acids. Trimming left V 6 bases short and J 2 bases short, with 11 bases between. The CDR3 DNA reads as TGTGCCAGCAGGGGACTTATAGCCTACGAGCAGTACTTC. Translation: CASRGLIAYEQYF.

The gene calls are TRBV4-3 and TRBJ2-7; 7 bases match TRBD2. CDR1 is LGHNA, CDR2 YSLEER, per germline. CDR3 length: 15 residues. V lost 6 bases and J lost 6; bases outside the gene matches: 14. DNA for the CDR3: TGCGCCAGCAGTCTAGAGTTAGCGGGCACTACCGAGCAGTACTTC. Residues: CASSLELAGTTEQYF.

This sequence joins TRBV27 and TRBJ2-3; D tentatively fits TRBD1 or TRBD2 (5 bases each). Trimming stripped 6 bases from V and 1 base from J, with 14 bases between. Germline-derived CDR1 and CDR2 are MNHEY and SMNVEV (reference sequence). This CDR3 is built from 15 residues. The CDR3, as DNA: TGTGCCAGCAGCCTTACGGGGACGGGCACAGATACGCAGTATTTT. It codes for CASSLTGTGTDTQYF.